The 11 T cell receptor beta chains given below trace back to one sample, sequenced in a study of shared clonotypes between healthy human individuals. Terminally differentiated effector memory CD45RA+ cells were left out of the naive CD8 fraction, which was CD45RO-negative and positively selected for CCR7. This table comes from immunoSEQ multiplex PCR, and its TCRdb copy is limited to in-frame clones, with some not included. The table lists some 740,000 clones, about 92% of them singletons. The source material was naive CD8+ T cells sorted from blood. The source of these receptors is a man aged 25 to 40 in good health.

In DNA form, the CDR3 reads TGCGCCAGCAGTCGTTACCGGACAGGACTTTTGCGAGAGACCCAGTACTTC. It translates to CASSRYRTGLLRETQYF. The V call is TRBV23-1, the J call TRBJ2-5, with 7 bases fitting TRBD1. TRBV23-1 is an open reading frame, and its role is uncertain. The CDR3 totals 17 residues. V lost 4 bases and J lost 4; bases outside the gene matches: 15.

This rearrangement joins TRBV7-9 to TRBJ2-1; no reliable D call. The CDR3 is made up of 15 amino acids. V lost 3 bases to trimming and J lost 6 bases, with 15 bases between them. The germline V gene has CDR1 SEHNR and CDR2 FQNEAQ (reference sequence). Written as DNA, the CDR3 is TGTGCCAGCAGCTTTGGAGTTCGCCCCATCAATGAGCAGTTCTTC. Translated, it gives CASSFGVRPINEQFF.

The gene calls are TRBV5-4 and TRBJ1-2; possible D gene TRBD1, 6 bases. Germline CDR1 is SGHNT and CDR2 is YYREEE (reference sequence). This CDR3 contains 15 residues. V lost 4 bases and J 3 bases, leaving 16 bases between the germline ends. The CDR3 DNA sequence: TGTGCCAGCAGCGTTACCGGGACACCTTACTATGGCTACACCTTC. It is translated as CASSVTGTPYYGYTF.

The J gene is TRBJ2-1, the V gene TRBV6-5; the D call may be TRBD1 or TRBD2 (5 bases each). Germline V gene data show CDR1 as MNHEY and CDR2 as SVGAGI. Trimming removed 2 bases from V and 9 bases from J, with 20 bases in between. CDR3 length equals 16 residues. The CDR3 nucleotides are TGTGCCAGCAGTTACAACTCCCGGGGCCCACTAGGTGAGCAGTTCTTC. As protein: CASSYNSRGPLGEQFF.

The gene calls are TRBV29-1 and TRBJ2-2; D gene unclear. Germline V CDR1 and CDR2: SQVTM, ANQGSEA. The CDR3 totals 13 residues. The V gene lost 4 bases and the J gene lost 2 bases, with 8 bases spanning the gap. The CDR3 protein is CSVALGNTGELFF. The DNA of the CDR3 is TGCAGCGTTGCTCTTGGAAACACCGGGGAGCTGTTTTTT.

The DNA of the CDR3 is TGTGCCAGTAGTAGTCTAGAGGCGGGCTACAATGAGCAGTTCTTC. It translates to CASSSLEAGYNEQFF. The gene calls are TRBV19 and TRBJ2-1; D is possibly TRBD2 (5 bases). Germline loops: CDR1 LNHDA, CDR2 SQIVND (reference sequence). Trimming pared 4 bases from V and 3 bases from J, leaving 13 bases between. The CDR3 runs 15 residues.

The chain links TRBV5-1 to TRBJ2-1; 10 positions agree with TRBD2. Germline CDR1 is SGHRS and CDR2 is YFSETQ. After removal of 0 bases from V and 10 bases from J, the junction contained 7 bases not matched to a gene. CDR3 size: 15 residues. The CDR3 DNA reads as TGCGCCAGCAGCTTGGGGACTAGCGGAGTCTCCGAGCAGTTCTTC. It specifies CASSLGTSGVSEQFF.

V and J are TRBV30 and TRBJ2-5; a weak D match, TRBD1 (5 bases). The CDR3 is 12 residues long. Germline V gives CDR1 GTSNPN, CDR2 SVGIG (reference sequence). Trimming cost V 7 bases and J 5 bases, with 14 bases left between them. CDR3 nucleotide sequence: TGTGCCTTGGACACGGGTGGGGAGACCCAGTACTTC. This sequence encodes CALDTGGETQYF.

The chain uses TRBV18 and TRBJ2-5; D perhaps matches TRBD1 (6 bases). The germline gives CDR1 KGHSH, CDR2 LQKENI. CDR3 length equals 14 residues. Trimming cost V 3 bases and J 2 bases, with 10 bases left between them. The CDR3 sequence: CASSPFGQQETQYF. CDR3 DNA sequence: TGTGCCAGCTCACCCTTTGGACAGCAAGAGACCCAGTACTTC.

The chain combines TRBV28 with TRBJ1-3; D gene uncertain. This CDR3 has 13 amino acids. Germline CDR1 MDHEN, CDR2 SYDVKM. Deletions cut 5 bases from V and 4 bases from J, with 9 bases between. CDR3 amino acids: CASSPLAGNTIYF. The CDR3 DNA follows: TGTGCCAGCAGTCCTTTAGCCGGAAACACCATATATTTT. Looking up the rest from reference TRBV28 and TRBJ1-3 gives the full variable domain: DVKVTQSSRYLVKRTGEKVFLECVQDMDHENMFWYRQDPGLGLRLIYFSYDVKMKEKGDIPEGYSVSREKKERFSLILESASTNQTSMYLCASSPLAGNTIYFGEGSWLTVV.

This sequence joins TRBV9 and TRBJ1-2; 10 bases align to TRBD1. CDR1 and CDR2 (germline): SGDLS, YYNGEE. There are 15 residues in the CDR3. V lost 5 bases, J lost 8 bases, and 12 bases stayed unmatched. The CDR3 DNA reads TGTGCCAGCAGTTCGGGAGACAGGGGGCGATTAGGCTACACCTTC. Its protein product is CASSSGDRGRLGYTF.